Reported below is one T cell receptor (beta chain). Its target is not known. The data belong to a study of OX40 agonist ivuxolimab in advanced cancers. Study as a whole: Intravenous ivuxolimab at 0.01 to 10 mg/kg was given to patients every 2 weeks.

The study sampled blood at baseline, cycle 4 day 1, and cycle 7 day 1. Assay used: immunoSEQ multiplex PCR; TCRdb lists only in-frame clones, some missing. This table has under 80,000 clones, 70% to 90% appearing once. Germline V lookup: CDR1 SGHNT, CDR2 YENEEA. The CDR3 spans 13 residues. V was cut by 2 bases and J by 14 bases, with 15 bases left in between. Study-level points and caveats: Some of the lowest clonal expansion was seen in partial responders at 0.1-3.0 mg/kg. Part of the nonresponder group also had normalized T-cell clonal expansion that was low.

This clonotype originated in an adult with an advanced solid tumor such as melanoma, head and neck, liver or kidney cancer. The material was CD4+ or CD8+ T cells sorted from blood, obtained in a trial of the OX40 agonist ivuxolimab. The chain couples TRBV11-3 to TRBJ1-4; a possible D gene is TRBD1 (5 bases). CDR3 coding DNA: TGTGCCAGCAGCTTATCCCTTTCAAGGGGTCTGTTTTTT. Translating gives CASSLSLSRGLFF.